Sequencing of this T cell receptor beta chain was carried out in a study of human T cells and chemical hapten exposure. Study summary: Among samples, TCR yields varied mainly because of small differences in pooled library volume. Regarding the study as a whole: With regard to DPC sensitization, TCRs above 1 in 1000 frequency did not change.

The J segment lost 6 bases and the V segment lost 8 bases, leaving 7 bases of the junction unmatched. Germline-derived CDR1 and CDR2 are SNHLY and FYNNEI. The CDR3 runs to 13 residues. The time point is: healthy volunteer bleed at 2 weeks. Someone pulled total RNA out of unfractionated whole blood. This clonotype was counted ten times or more. Its antigen remains unknown. Unique molecular identifiers were affixed to discrete cDNA molecules within the library. Each CDR3 protein is one row after TCRdb ran MiXCR on the RACE reads. The sample consists of approximately 33,000 distinct CDR3 sequences, approximately 7.4% of them appearing once.

Sequenced sample: whole blood. This clonotype was sampled from a human donor in good health. Some clones in this sample may be carry-over from other donors' samples. The V call is TRBV2, the J call TRBJ1-2; 9 nucleotides match TRBD1. CDR3 protein: CASAGTGKNGYTF. As DNA, the CDR3 is TGTGCCAGCGCCGGGACAGGGAAGAATGGCTACACCTTC.